This T cell receptor beta chain was captured by sequencing in a study of blood T cell repertoires in COVID-19. The CDR3 length is 15 residues. Germline loops: CDR1 SGHVS, CDR2 FNYEAQ. V was pared by 5 bases and J by 3 bases, with 17 bases between. Enrollment of patients from Seattle took place during active infection, with longitudinal follow-up. Sequencing was performed with immunoSEQ multiplex PCR; in TCRdb, only in-frame clones are kept and a portion is missing. This table holds fewer than 250,000 clones, 85% found once. The chain uses TRBV7-6 and TRBJ2-7; tentatively, D is TRBD1 (6 bases). The TCR originated in a man aged 60-69 years with COVID-19, enrolled during active disease. Material for sequencing was peripheral blood. The CDR3 protein is CASSLAEDSLYEQYF. The CDR3 DNA is TGTGCCAGCAGCCTGGCCGAGGACAGTCTCTACGAGCAGTACTTC.